This TCR beta chain was obtained from a study of response to subunit inactivated influenza vaccine. The sample holds many counts of this clonotype. The antigen remains unidentified. TCRdb reprocessed the RT-PCR reads via MiXCR and lists one record per CDR3 protein. The table lists a few hundred thousand distinct CDR3 sequences, about 20% of them singletons. The germline gives CDR1 LGHNA, CDR2 YNFKEQ. Trimming removed 1 base from V and 7 bases from J, with 13 bases in between. This CDR3 region has 14 residues. Broader study findings: Few additional T cells are recruited per seasonal influenza vaccination, authors suggested.

This clonotype was obtained from a man aged 50 to 69 who received an inactivated influenza vaccine. The chain recombines TRBV4-2 with TRBJ1-2; weak D call: TRBD1 (5 bases). The sequencing used PBMCs from blood, collected about 20 months after vaccination. The CDR3 DNA reads TGTGCCAGCAGCCAAGCAGGCCAGGGTGGTGGCTACACCTTC. This encodes CASSQAGQGGGYTF.